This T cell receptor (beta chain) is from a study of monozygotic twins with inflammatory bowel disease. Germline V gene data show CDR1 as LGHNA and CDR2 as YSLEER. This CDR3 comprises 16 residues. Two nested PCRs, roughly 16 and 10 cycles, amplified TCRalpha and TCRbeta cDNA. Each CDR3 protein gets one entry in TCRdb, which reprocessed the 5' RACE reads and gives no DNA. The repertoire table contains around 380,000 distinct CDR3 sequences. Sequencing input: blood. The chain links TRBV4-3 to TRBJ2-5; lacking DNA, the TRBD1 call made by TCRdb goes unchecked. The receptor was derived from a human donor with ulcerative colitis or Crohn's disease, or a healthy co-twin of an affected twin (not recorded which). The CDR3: CASSQDIRRGGETQYF.